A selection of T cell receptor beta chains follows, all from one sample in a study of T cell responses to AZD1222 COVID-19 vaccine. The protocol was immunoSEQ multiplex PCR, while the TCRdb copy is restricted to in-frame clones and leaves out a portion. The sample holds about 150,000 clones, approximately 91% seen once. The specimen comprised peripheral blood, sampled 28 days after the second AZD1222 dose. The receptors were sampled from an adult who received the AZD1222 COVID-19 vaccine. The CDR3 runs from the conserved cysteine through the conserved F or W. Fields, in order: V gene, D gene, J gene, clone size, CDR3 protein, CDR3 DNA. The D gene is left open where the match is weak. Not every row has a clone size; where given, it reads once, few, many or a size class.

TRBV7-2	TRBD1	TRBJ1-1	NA	CASSLEDRGPLEAFF	TGTGCCAGCAGCTTAGAGGACAGGGGGCCCCTTGAAGCTTTCTTT
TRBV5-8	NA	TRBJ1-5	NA	CASSSEGVGNQPQHF	TGTGCCAGCAGCTCGGAGGGGGTGGGCAATCAGCCCCAGCATTTT
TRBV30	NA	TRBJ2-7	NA	CAWSFTRTIAYEQYF	TGTGCCTGGAGTTTCACACGGACAATCGCCTACGAGCAGTACTTC
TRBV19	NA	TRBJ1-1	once	CASSPYRDFEAFF	TGTGCCAGTAGTCCTTACAGGGATTTTGAAGCTTTCTTT
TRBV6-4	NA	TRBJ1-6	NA	CASSESGGNSPLHF	TGTGCCAGCAGTGAATCTGGGGGGAATTCACCCCTCCACTTT
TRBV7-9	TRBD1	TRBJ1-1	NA	CASSLAHSWTGVDTEAFF	TGTGCCAGCAGCTTAGCCCATTCTTGGACAGGGGTTGACACTGAAGCTTTCTTT
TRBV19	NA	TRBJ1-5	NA	CASDSDSNQPQHF	TGTGCCAGTGACAGTGATAGCAATCAGCCCCAGCATTTT
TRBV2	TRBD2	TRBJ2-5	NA	CASQRRLAGQKETQYF	TGTGCCAGCCAGAGGAGACTAGCGGGGCAGAAAGAGACCCAGTACTTC
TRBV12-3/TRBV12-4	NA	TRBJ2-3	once	CASSLTSTDTQYF	TGTGCCAGCAGTTTGACTAGCACAGATACGCAGTATTTT
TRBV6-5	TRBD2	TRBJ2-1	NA	CASRGSGGGYNEQFF	TGTGCCAGCAGAGGGAGCGGGGGGGGCTACAATGAGCAGTTCTTC
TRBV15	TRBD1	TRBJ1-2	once	CATSREGQLTYGYTF	TGTGCCACCAGCAGAGAGGGACAGCTTACTTATGGCTACACCTTC
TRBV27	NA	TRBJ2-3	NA	CASSLFGWGRNTDTQYF	TGTGCCAGCAGTTTATTTGGGTGGGGCCGTAACACAGATACGCAGTATTTT